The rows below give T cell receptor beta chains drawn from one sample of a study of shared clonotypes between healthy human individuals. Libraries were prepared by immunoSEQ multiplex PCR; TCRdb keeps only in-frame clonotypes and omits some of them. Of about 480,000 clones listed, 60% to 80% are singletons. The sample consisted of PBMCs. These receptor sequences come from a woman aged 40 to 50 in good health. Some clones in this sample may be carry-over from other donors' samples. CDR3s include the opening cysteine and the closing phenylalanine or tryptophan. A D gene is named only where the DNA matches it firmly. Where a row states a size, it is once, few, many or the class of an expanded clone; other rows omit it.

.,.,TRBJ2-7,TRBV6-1,CASSNYEQYF,TGTGCCAGCAGTAACTACGAGCAGTACTTC
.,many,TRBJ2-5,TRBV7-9,CASSPGERGETQYF,TGTGCCAGCAGCCCGGGGGAGAGGGGAGAGACCCAGTACTTC
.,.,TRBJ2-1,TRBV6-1,CASSERQGIYNEQFF,TGTGCCAGCAGTGAACGGCAGGGAATCTACAATGAGCAGTTCTTC
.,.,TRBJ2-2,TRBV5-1,CASSLRQRGNTGELFF,TGCGCCAGCAGCTTGCGACAGAGGGGGAACACCGGGGAGCTGTTTTTT
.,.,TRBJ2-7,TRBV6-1,CATPSGISSYEQYF,TGTGCCACCCCCTCCGGGATCAGCTCCTACGAGCAGTACTTC
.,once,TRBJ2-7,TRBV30,CAWSPSSYEQYF,TGTGCCTGGAGTCCCAGCTCCTACGAGCAGTACTTC
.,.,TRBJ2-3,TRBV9,CASSTSDFSTDTQYF,TGTGCCAGCAGCACGAGCGACTTTAGCACAGATACGCAGTATTTT
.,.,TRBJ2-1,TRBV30,CAWGAPSYNEQFF,TGTGCCTGGGGGGCACCTTCCTACAATGAGCAGTTCTTC
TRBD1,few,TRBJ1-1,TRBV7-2,CASSLGDRRNTEAFF,TGTGCCAGCAGCTTAGGGGACAGAAGGAACACTGAAGCTTTCTTT
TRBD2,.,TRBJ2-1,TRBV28,CASSLWLAGGSLGEQFF,TGTGCCAGCAGTTTATGGTTAGCGGGAGGGTCTTTAGGGGAGCAGTTCTTC
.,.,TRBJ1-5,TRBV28,CASTLVGQPQHF,TGTGCCAGCACCCTGGTTGGACAGCCCCAGCATTTT
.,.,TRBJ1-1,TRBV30,CAWSNSMVRPNTEAFF,TGTGCCTGGAGTAATTCCATGGTTAGGCCGAACACTGAAGCCTTCTTT
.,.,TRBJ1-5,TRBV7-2,CASSFRFSNQPQHF,TGTGCCAGCAGCTTCCGATTTAGCAATCAGCCCCAGCATTTT
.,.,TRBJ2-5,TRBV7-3,CASSLSGETQYF,TGTGCCAGCAGCTTATCCGGAGAGACCCAGTACTTC
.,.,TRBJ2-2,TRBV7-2,CASSAGLNTGELFF,TGTGCCAGCAGCGCGGGACTCAACACCGGGGAGCTGTTTTTT
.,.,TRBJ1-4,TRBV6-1,CASSESPGEDEKLFF,TGTGCCAGCAGTGAAAGTCCAGGGGAAGATGAAAAACTGTTTTTT
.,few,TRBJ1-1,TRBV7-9,CASSLEDTEAFF,TGTGCCAGCAGCTTAGAGGACACTGAAGCTTTCTTT
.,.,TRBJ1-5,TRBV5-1,CASSYQGEGQPQHF,TGCGCCAGCAGCTACCAGGGTGAAGGTCAGCCCCAGCATTTT
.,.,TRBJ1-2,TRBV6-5,CATLPSGGYTF,TGTGCCACACTTCCCTCGGGTGGCTACACCTTC
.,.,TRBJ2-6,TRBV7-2,CASSIPSGANVLTF,TGTGCCAGCAGCATCCCATCTGGGGCCAACGTCCTGACTTTC
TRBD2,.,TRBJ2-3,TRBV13,CASRDTHRTSGADTQYF,TGTGCCAGCAGAGATACCCACAGGACTAGCGGGGCTGATACGCAGTATTTT
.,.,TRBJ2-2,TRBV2,CASSARTVNTGELFF,TGTGCCAGCAGTGCTAGGACAGTTAACACCGGGGAGCTGTTTTTT
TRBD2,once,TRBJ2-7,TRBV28,CASSFIAGEGKQYF,TGTGCCAGCAGTTTTATAGCGGGAGAAGGGAAGCAGTACTTC
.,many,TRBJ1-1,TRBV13,CASSLVRKNGAFF,TGTGCCAGCAGCTTAGTCCGGAAGAATGGGGCTTTCTTT
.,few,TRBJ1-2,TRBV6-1,CASSEGFGTGRSYTF,TGTGCCAGCAGTGAAGGGTTCGGTACTGGACGCAGCTACACCTTC
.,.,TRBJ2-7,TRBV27,CASSANRDSYEQYF,TGTGCCAGCAGTGCAAATCGGGACTCCTACGAGCAGTACTTC
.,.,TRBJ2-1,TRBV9,CASSVGSGYNEQFF,TGTGCCAGCAGCGTGGGATCAGGGTACAATGAGCAGTTCTTC
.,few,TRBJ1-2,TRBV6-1,CASSPVAEDGYTF,TGTGCCAGCAGTCCAGTAGCGGAAGATGGCTACACCTTC
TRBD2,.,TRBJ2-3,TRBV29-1,CSVIAGTTDTQYF,TGCAGCGTAATAGCGGGAACCACAGATACGCAGTATTTT
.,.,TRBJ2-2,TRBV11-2,CASSLVLNTGELFF,TGTGCCAGCAGCTTAGTTTTGAACACCGGGGAGCTGTTTTTT
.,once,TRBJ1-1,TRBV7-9,CASSLSQDTEAFF,TGTGCCAGCAGCTTGTCTCAGGACACTGAAGCTTTCTTT
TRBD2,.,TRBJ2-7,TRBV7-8,CASSLAAREWYEQYF,TGTGCCAGCAGCTTAGCAGCGCGGGAGTGGTACGAGCAGTACTTC
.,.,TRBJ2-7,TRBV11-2,CASSPVGTREQYF,TGTGCCAGCAGCCCAGTGGGGACGCGGGAGCAGTACTTC
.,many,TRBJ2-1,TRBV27,CASSKAPLYNEQFF,TGTGCCAGCAGTAAGGCCCCTCTCTACAATGAGCAGTTCTTC
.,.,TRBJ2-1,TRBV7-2,CASSPSLLDGEQFF,TGTGCCAGCAGCCCGTCGCTACTCGACGGAGAGCAGTTCTTC
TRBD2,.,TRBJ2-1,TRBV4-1,CASSLREGQFSYNEQFF,TGCGCCAGCAGTCTGCGGGAGGGCCAGTTCTCCTACAATGAGCAGTTCTTC
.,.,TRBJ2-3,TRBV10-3,CATHGPDTQYF,TGTGCCACCCACGGGCCAGATACGCAGTATTTT
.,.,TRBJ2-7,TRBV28,CASGGSYEQYF,TGTGCCAGCGGTGGGTCCTACGAGCAGTACTTC
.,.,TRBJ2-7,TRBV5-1,CASSLGPGDIYEQYF,TGCGCCAGCAGCTTGGGCCCAGGGGACATCTACGAGCAGTACTTC
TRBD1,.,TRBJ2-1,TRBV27,CASSLLDRDNEQFF,TGTGCCAGCAGTCTCCTAGACAGGGACAATGAGCAGTTCTTC
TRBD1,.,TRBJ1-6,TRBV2,CASSGDRAQNSPLHF,TGTGCCAGCAGTGGGGACAGGGCTCAGAATTCACCCCTCCACTTT
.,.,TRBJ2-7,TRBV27,CASSLSGRIYEQYF,TGTGCCAGCAGTTTATCGGGCCGGATCTACGAGCAGTACTTC
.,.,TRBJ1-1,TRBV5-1,CASSLEGTSRNTEAFF,TGCGCCAGCAGCTTGGAGGGGACCTCCCGCAACACTGAAGCTTTCTTT
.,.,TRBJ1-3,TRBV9,CASSEGPISGNTIYF,TGTGCCAGCAGCGAGGGACCGATCTCTGGAAACACCATATATTTT
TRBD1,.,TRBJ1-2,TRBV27,CASSFNGQGGGYTF,TGTGCCAGCAGTTTTAATGGACAGGGGGGCGGCTACACCTTC
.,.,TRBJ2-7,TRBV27,CASSLSLRTDYEQYF,TGTGCCAGCAGTTTATCTCTCAGGACAGACTACGAGCAGTACTTC
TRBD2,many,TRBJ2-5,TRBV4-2,CASSQVSGRTETQYF,TGTGCCAGCAGCCAAGTCAGCGGGAGGACAGAGACCCAGTACTTC
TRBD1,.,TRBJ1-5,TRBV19,CASSWGQGYNQPQHF,TGTGCCAGTAGTTGGGGACAGGGTTACAATCAGCCCCAGCATTTT
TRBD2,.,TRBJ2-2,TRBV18,CASSLSGTSFTGELFF,TGTGCCAGCTCACTTTCCGGGACTAGCTTCACCGGGGAGCTGTTTTTT
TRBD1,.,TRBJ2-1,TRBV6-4,CASSDSEQGVSEQFF,TGTGCCAGCAGTGACTCCGAACAGGGGGTGAGTGAGCAGTTCTTC
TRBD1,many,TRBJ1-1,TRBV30,CAWIGRQGLGTEAFF,TGTGCCTGGATAGGTAGACAGGGCTTAGGCACTGAAGCTTTCTTT
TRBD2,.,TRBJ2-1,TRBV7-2,CASSLVGLAGRDEQFF,TGTGCCAGCAGCTTAGTGGGTCTAGCGGGGAGGGATGAGCAGTTCTTC
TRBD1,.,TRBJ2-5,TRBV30,CAWNQGTGRIQYF,TGTGCCTGGAACCAGGGGACAGGGCGCATCCAGTACTTC
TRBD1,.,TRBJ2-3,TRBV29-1,CSVFGTGGFNTQYF,TGCAGCGTTTTTGGGACAGGGGGTTTCAATACGCAGTATTTT
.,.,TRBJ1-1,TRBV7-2,CASSLGGRRNTEAFF,TGTGCCAGCAGCTTAGGGGGGAGACGGAACACTGAAGCTTTCTTT
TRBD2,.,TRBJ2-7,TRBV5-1,CASSLTSGGPTYEQYF,TGCGCCAGCAGCTTGACTAGCGGGGGACCTACCTACGAGCAGTACTTC
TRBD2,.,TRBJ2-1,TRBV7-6,CASSSTGTRVNEQFF,TGTGCCAGCAGCTCTACCGGGACTAGGGTCAATGAGCAGTTCTTC